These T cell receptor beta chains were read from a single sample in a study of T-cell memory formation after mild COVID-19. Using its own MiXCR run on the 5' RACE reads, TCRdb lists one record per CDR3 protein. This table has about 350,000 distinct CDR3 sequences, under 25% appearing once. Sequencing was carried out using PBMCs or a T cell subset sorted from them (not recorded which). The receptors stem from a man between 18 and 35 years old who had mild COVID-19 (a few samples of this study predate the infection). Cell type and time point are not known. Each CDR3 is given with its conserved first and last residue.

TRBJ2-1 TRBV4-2 CASTQGSYNEQFF
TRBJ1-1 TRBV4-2 CASSQMGQGNTEAFF
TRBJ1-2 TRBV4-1 CASSQNDNPSSYGYTF
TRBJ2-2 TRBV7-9 CASSQTGDRLFF
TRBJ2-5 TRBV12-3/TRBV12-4 CASSGGSETQYF
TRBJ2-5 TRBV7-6 CASSSHRRETQYF
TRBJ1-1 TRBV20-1 CSAPRAGSSPQRAFF
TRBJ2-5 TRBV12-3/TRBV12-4 CASSFRHLQTQYF
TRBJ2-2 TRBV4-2 CASSQAEGGRAGELFF
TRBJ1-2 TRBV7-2 CASSILGGGSGYTF
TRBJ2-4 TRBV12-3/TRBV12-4 CASSPRTVQYF
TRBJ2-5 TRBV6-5 CASRTGPQETQYF
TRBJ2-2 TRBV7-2 CASSLASANTGELFF
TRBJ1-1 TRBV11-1 CASSLGSDRLNTEAFF
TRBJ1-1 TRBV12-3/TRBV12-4 CASSLARRAFF
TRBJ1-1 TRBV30 CASGQNLEAFF
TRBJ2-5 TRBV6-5 CASSYFAGPLGETQYF
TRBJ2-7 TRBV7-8 CASSFQYEQYF
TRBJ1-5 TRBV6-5 CASSYQAATDQPQHF
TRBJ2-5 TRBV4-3 CASSQGLVTRQETQYF
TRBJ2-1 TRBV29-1 CSVEFSAKGNEQFF
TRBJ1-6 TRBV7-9 CASSLESLYNSPLHF
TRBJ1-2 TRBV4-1 CASSQDGVYGYTF
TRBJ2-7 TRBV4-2 CASSPSQTAYEQYF
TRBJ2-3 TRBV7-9 CASSLSRGLPLVGADTQYF
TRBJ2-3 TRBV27 CASSVPGTDTQYF
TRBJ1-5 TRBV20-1 CSAGQGAGQPQHF
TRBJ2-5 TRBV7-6 CASRGGVMETQYF